A selection of T cell receptor beta chains follows, all from one sample in a study of CD8+ T cells in alopecia areata. TCRdb's table, derived via immunoSEQ multiplex PCR, lists solely in-frame clones and lacks some. The sample carries roughly 120,000 clones, roughly three fifths recorded once. Sequencing used CD4+ T cells sorted from blood, obtained at week 24, from a patient treated with tofacitinib. The receptors originated from a human donor with alopecia areata. Each CDR3 is given with its conserved first and last residue. The D gene is left open where the match is weak. Only part of the rows carry a size: once, few, many, or a class if the clone is expanded.

clone_size,cdr3_length,d_call,j_call,v_call,cdr3_nt,cdr3_aa
few,14,-,TRBJ1-2,TRBV4-2,TGTGCCAGCAGCCCGTCCCCAGGGCCTTATGGCTACACCTTC,CASSPSPGPYGYTF
few,13,-,TRBJ1-2,TRBV5-1,TGCGCCAGCAGCTTCGGAGGGGACTATGGCTACACCTTC,CASSFGGDYGYTF
-,16,-,TRBJ2-4,TRBV27,TGTGCCAGCAGTTTAATGGCGGGTCTAGCCAAAAACATTCAGTACTTC,CASSLMAGLAKNIQYF
few,14,-,TRBJ1-2,TRBV5-6,TGTGCCAGCAGCTTGAGCAGACGGATCTATGGCTACACCTTC,CASSLSRRIYGYTF
-,13,-,TRBJ2-2,TRBV5-1,TGCGCCAGCAGCTTTGAGGGATTCGGGGAGCTGTTTTTT,CASSFEGFGELFF
-,13,TRBD1,TRBJ1-2,TRBV2,TGTGCCAGCAGAAGACAGGGCGATGATGGCTACACCTTC,CASRRQGDDGYTF
-,13,TRBD1,TRBJ1-2,TRBV9,TGTGCCAGCAGTTGGGACAGCATCTATGGCTACACCTTC,CASSWDSIYGYTF
-,15,-,TRBJ1-4,TRBV4-1,TGCGCCAGCAGCCCACGCGGGATGCAAGGGGAAAAACTGTTTTTT,CASSPRGMQGEKLFF
-,14,-,TRBJ2-5,TRBV5-4,TGTGCCAGCAGACCCGGGACAATCCAAGAGACCCAGTACTTC,CASRPGTIQETQYF
few,16,-,TRBJ1-5,TRBV5-6,TGTGCCAGCACCTTAGGGATGGGGGTTAGCAATCAGCCCCAGCATTTT,CASTLGMGVSNQPQHF
-,13,-,TRBJ2-5,TRBV7-2,TGTGCCAGCAGCTTAGCTGCCCGAGAGACCCAGTACTTC,CASSLAARETQYF
-,13,-,TRBJ2-3,TRBV30,TGTGCCTGGAGGGCAGCTAGCACAGATACGCAGTATTTT,CAWRAASTDTQYF
few,13,-,TRBJ1-6,TRBV12-5,TGTGCTAGTGGTTTGCAGGCGGGTTCACCCCTCCACTTT,CASGLQAGSPLHF
few,15,TRBD1,TRBJ2-1,TRBV4-1,TGCGCCAGCAGCCCCCCGGGACAGATTTACAATGAGCAGTTCTTC,CASSPPGQIYNEQFF
-,12,-,TRBJ1-4,TRBV30,TGTGCCTGGAGTGTCAGGAGTGAAAAACTGTTTTTT,CAWSVRSEKLFF
few,15,TRBD2,TRBJ2-5,TRBV19,TGTGCCAGTAGCGAGACTAGCGGGCAGCAAGAGACCCAGTACTTC,CASSETSGQQETQYF
-,12,-,TRBJ1-1,TRBV9,TGTGCCAGCAGCGCCACTAGCACTGAAGCTTTCTTT,CASSATSTEAFF
-,11,-,TRBJ2-1,TRBV7-2,TGTGCCAGCGGGACCGGGTATGAGCAGTTCTTC,CASGTGYEQFF
-,14,-,TRBJ1-1,TRBV4-1,TGCGCCAGCAGCCAAGGGTCGTTGAGGGTTGAAGCTTTCTTT,CASSQGSLRVEAFF
-,14,-,TRBJ2-1,TRBV7-2,TGTGCCAGCAAAGCACGGGGGTCCTACAATGAGCAGTTCTTC,CASKARGSYNEQFF
few,14,TRBD1,TRBJ2-5,TRBV25-1,TGTGCCAGCAGTGATCGACAGGGGTGGGAGACCCAGTACTTC,CASSDRQGWETQYF
few,15,TRBD1,TRBJ2-1,TRBV5-1,TGCGCCAGCAGCTTAATGACAGGGGGATCCAATGAGCAGTTCTTC,CASSLMTGGSNEQFF
-,16,-,TRBJ2-5,TRBV29-1,TGCAGCGTTCGGGGCGGACCAAACGCCCCCCTCTTGGCCCAGTACTTC,CSVRGGPNAPLLAQYF
-,12,-,TRBJ1-1,TRBV30,TGTGCCTGGGGACAATCGAACACTGAAGCTTTCTTT,CAWGQSNTEAFF
-,15,TRBD1,TRBJ2-1,TRBV5-1,TGCGCCAGCAGCTTGGACCCGGGACAGCACAATGAGCAGTTCTTC,CASSLDPGQHNEQFF
few,15,TRBD1,TRBJ1-5,TRBV6-5,TGTGCCAGCAGGCGGACAGGCCCGGGTAATCAGCCCCAGCATTTT,CASRRTGPGNQPQHF
-,12,-,TRBJ2-5,TRBV15,TGTGCCACCAGCAGAGGAGGAGAGACCCAGTACTTC,CATSRGGETQYF
-,13,-,TRBJ1-1,TRBV9,TGTGCCATCCCCCAGGGGAGGGTCACTGAAGCTTTCTTT,CAIPQGRVTEAFF
-,17,-,TRBJ2-6,TRBV4-1,TGCGCCAGCAGCCAAATAGGGAGGACCCCTGGGGCCAACGTCCTGACTTTC,CASSQIGRTPGANVLTF